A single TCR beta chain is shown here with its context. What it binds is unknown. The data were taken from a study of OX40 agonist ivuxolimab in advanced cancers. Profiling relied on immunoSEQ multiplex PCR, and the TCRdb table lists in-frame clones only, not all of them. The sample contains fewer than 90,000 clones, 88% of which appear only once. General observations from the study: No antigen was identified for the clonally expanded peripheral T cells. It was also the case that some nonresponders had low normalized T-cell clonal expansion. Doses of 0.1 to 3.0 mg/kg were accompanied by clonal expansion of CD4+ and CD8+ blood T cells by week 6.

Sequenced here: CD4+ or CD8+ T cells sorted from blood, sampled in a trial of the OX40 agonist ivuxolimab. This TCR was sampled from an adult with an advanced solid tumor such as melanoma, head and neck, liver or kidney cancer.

The CDR3 region has the DNA TGTGCCAGCAGCTTAGTCGGGACAGGGCTCTACGAGCAGTACTTC. Translated: CASSLVGTGLYEQYF. This chain joins TRBV5-6 and TRBJ2-7; 9 bases match TRBD1. Germline assignment: CDR1 SGHDT and CDR2 YYEEEE. Germline trimming cut 2 bases from V and 3 bases from J; bases unmatched to any gene: 6. The CDR3 runs to 15 residues.